Listed below are T cell receptor beta chains from one sample, sequenced in a study of blood T cell repertoires in COVID-19. Generated by immunoSEQ multiplex PCR, the TCRdb table keeps only in-frame clones and is missing some. The sample lists roughly 250,000 clones, approximately 78% seen once, with around 12% in the top ten. The specimen was peripheral blood. These receptors were taken from a woman aged 55-69 years with active or convalescent COVID-19. Both conserved end residues are part of each CDR3. The D gene is left open where the match is weak. Rows may omit the clone size; those that give it use once, few, many or a size class.

>TRBV5-4|-|TRBJ1-1|-
TGTGCCAGCAGCCGTAACTATGAGGGTTTCTCTTTCTTT
CASSRNYEGFSFF
>TRBV30|-|TRBJ1-5|once
TGTGCCTGGAGTAGACAGGTGGATCAGCCCCAGCATTTT
CAWSRQVDQPQHF
>TRBV19|TRBD1|TRBJ1-2|-
TGTGCCAGTAGTGACAGGGCAGATAACTATGGCTACACCTTC
CASSDRADNYGYTF
>TRBV7-9|-|TRBJ1-6|-
TGTGCCAGCAGCCCCTGGGACGGGGACATTCCGACCCTCCACTTT
CASSPWDGDIPTLHF
>TRBV10-3|-|TRBJ1-1|-
TGTGCCAGCGGGACGACGGGTGAAGCTTTCTTT
CASGTTGEAFF
>TRBV18|TRBD1|TRBJ2-2|-
TGTGCCAGCTCACAGGGGGCCCCCTCGCAAAGGCTGTTTTTT
CASSQGAPSQRLFF
>TRBV7-3|TRBD2|TRBJ2-3|-
TGTGCCAGCAGCTTGGCGGGGGGGCCAGGGGATACGCAGTATTTT
CASSLAGGPGDTQYF
>TRBV10-3|TRBD1|TRBJ1-1|-
TGTGCCATCAGTGAGAGGGACAGGGGGCAGACTGAAGCTTTCTTT
CAISERDRGQTEAFF
>TRBV18|-|TRBJ1-3|-
TGTGCCAGCTCACCAGGCAACTCTGGAAACACCATATATTTT
CASSPGNSGNTIYF
>TRBV5-3|-|TRBJ1-5|-
TGTGCCAGAAGCTCCTGGGCCCCCCACTTCAGTCAGCCCCAGCATTTT
CARSSWAPHFSQPQHF
>TRBV29-1|TRBD2|TRBJ2-3|once
TGCAGCCCAAGACTAGCGGGGTCCACAGATACGCAGTATTTT
CSPRLAGSTDTQYF
>TRBV30|-|TRBJ1-5|-
TGTGCCTGGAGTGTATGGGGAGATCAGCCCCAGCATTTT
CAWSVWGDQPQHF
>TRBV5-1|-|TRBJ1-2|few
TGCGCCAGCAGCTTGTCCGGGTATGGCTACACCTTC
CASSLSGYGYTF
>TRBV7-9|TRBD1|TRBJ1-2|many
TGTGCCAGCAGCTTAGCCCTCGGGACAGAGCGCTATGGCTACACCTTC
CASSLALGTERYGYTF
>TRBV25-1|-|TRBJ1-2|-
TGTGCCAGCAGTGCCGGGTACGGCTACACCTTC
CASSAGYGYTF
>TRBV27|-|TRBJ1-4|-
TGTGCCAGCAGTTTGACAGCCAATAATGAAAAACTGTTTTTT
CASSLTANNEKLFF
>TRBV10-3|TRBD1|TRBJ2-7|-
TGTGCCATCCGAGGGACAGACCTTTCCTACGAGCAGTACTTC
CAIRGTDLSYEQYF
>TRBV2|TRBD1|TRBJ1-2|few
TGTGCCAGCCTAACCCCGGGACAGATCTATGGCTACACCTTC
CASLTPGQIYGYTF
>TRBV9|TRBD2|TRBJ2-5|-
TGTGCCAGCAGCGTAGCTTGGGGGGGAGAGACCCAGTACTTC
CASSVAWGGETQYF
>TRBV2|TRBD1|TRBJ1-2|-
TGTGCCAGCAGTGTTGCCCTTGGGACAGTGACCGGCTACACCTTC
CASSVALGTVTGYTF
>TRBV7-9|TRBD1|TRBJ2-4|-
TGTGCCAGCAGCTTCTACTTGGGGACAGGCATAAGGGCCAAAAACATTCAGTACTTC
CASSFYLGTGIRAKNIQYF
>TRBV6-2/TRBV6-3|TRBD1|TRBJ1-5|-
TGTGCCAGCAGTAGCGACAGGGTTCAGCCCCAGCATTTT
CASSSDRVQPQHF
>TRBV15|-|TRBJ1-6|-
TGTGCCACCAGCAGAGATCCAGGGGATAATTCACCCCTCCACTTT
CATSRDPGDNSPLHF
>TRBV5-1|TRBD1|TRBJ1-6|-
TGCGCCAGCAGCCCCGGACAGGGTTTACCCCTCCACTTT
CASSPGQGLPLHF
>TRBV30|-|TRBJ1-5|-
TGTGCCTGGAGTGTGAGCGGATATAGCAATCAGCCCCAGCATTTT
CAWSVSGYSNQPQHF
>TRBV7-9|-|TRBJ1-1|-
TGTGCCAGCAGCCTAACAGTGAACACTGAAGCTTTCTTT
CASSLTVNTEAFF
>TRBV3-1/TRBV3-2|-|TRBJ1-2|many
TGTGCCAGCAGGGAGGGACGGGCTAACTATGGCTACACCTTC
CASREGRANYGYTF
>TRBV7-2|-|TRBJ1-1|once
TGTGCCAGCAGCTTTCAGGGTTTAGTAGCTTTCTTT
CASSFQGLVAFF
>TRBV18|TRBD1|TRBJ2-6|-
TGTGCCAGCTCACCGTTGACAGGGGAGTCTGGGGCCAACGTCCTGACTTTC
CASSPLTGESGANVLTF
>TRBV6-5|-|TRBJ1-5|few
TGTGCCAGCAGAGAGGGCAATCAGCCCCAGCATTTT
CASREGNQPQHF
>TRBV19|-|TRBJ1-5|-
TGTGCCAGTAGTATAGCGAACAACAATCAGCCCCAGCATTTT
CASSIANNNQPQHF
>TRBV18|-|TRBJ2-2|-
TGTGCCAGCTCACCATTCCAGGTGGACACCGGGGAGCTGTTTTTT
CASSPFQVDTGELFF
>TRBV10-2|-|TRBJ1-2|-
TGCGCCAGCAGTGGGGAGGGGGGGAACTATGGCTACACCTTC
CASSGEGGNYGYTF
>TRBV2|TRBD1|TRBJ2-3|once
TGTGCCACCTCAAGGTCCGGGACAGGCGTTTCTAGCACAGATACGCAGTATTTT
CATSRSGTGVSSTDTQYF
>TRBV7-6|-|TRBJ2-7|-
TGTGCCAGCAGCCTAGGAGATGTGGCGGGCTACGAGCAGTACTTC
CASSLGDVAGYEQYF
>TRBV6-5|-|TRBJ1-6|-
TGTGCCAGCACCAAACAGGTGGAAGGGAATTCACCCCTCCACTTT
CASTKQVEGNSPLHF
>TRBV6-5|-|TRBJ1-6|-
TGTGCCAGCAGCCCCGGCAGGGGAAGTTCACCCCTCCACTTT
CASSPGRGSSPLHF
>TRBV6-1|-|TRBJ1-2|-
TGTGCCAGCAGTGAATTCATCTATGGCTACACCTTC
CASSEFIYGYTF
>TRBV11-2|-|TRBJ1-6|-
TGTGCCAGCAGCTTAGATCGAAGGACATCACCCCTCCACTTT
CASSLDRRTSPLHF
>TRBV30|-|TRBJ2-1|-
TGTGCCTGGAGTGGAGGGGGCTCCTACAATGAGCAGTTCTTC
CAWSGGGSYNEQFF
>TRBV6-5|-|TRBJ2-2|-
TGTGCCAGCAGTTACTCGAGGGCCGGGGAGCTGTTTTTT
CASSYSRAGELFF
>TRBV7-9|-|TRBJ1-6|-
TGTGCCAGCAGCTTAAGGGCAGGGCTCGAATCCCTCCACTTT
CASSLRAGLESLHF
>TRBV7-6|-|TRBJ1-5|-
TGTGCCAGCAGCTTACAGGGAAGGGGACAGCCCCAGCATTTT
CASSLQGRGQPQHF
>TRBV19|TRBD1|TRBJ1-1|-
TGTGCCAGTAGTATAGGGGACAGGGGTACTGAAGCTTTCTTT
CASSIGDRGTEAFF
>TRBV6-5|-|TRBJ1-2|-
TGTGCCAGCAGTTTTGAGGCCTCTAACTATGGCTACACCTTC
CASSFEASNYGYTF
>TRBV7-3|-|TRBJ2-3|-
TGTGCCAGCAGCCTCTCCGGGGAGGATACGCAGTATTTT
CASSLSGEDTQYF
>TRBV10-3|TRBD1|TRBJ1-1|-
TGTGCCATCAGGGCGGACAGGGGCGGAACTGAAGCTTTCTTT
CAIRADRGGTEAFF
>TRBV6-5|-|TRBJ1-5|-
TGTGCCAGCTCCGGTCCTCAGGGAGGCGATCAGCCCCAGCATTTT
CASSGPQGGDQPQHF
>TRBV5-4|-|TRBJ1-4|few
TGTGCCAGCAGCTTGGGCGGGAATAATGAAAAACTGTTTTTT
CASSLGGNNEKLFF
>TRBV5-1|-|TRBJ2-5|-
TGCGCCAGCAGGTCCAGGGCCCTAGAGCGAGAGACCCAGTACTTC
CASRSRALERETQYF
>TRBV5-1|-|TRBJ2-1|-
TGCGCCACCGCTCTGGGGGGGGGCTTTCATGAGCAGTTCTTC
CATALGGGFHEQFF
>TRBV5-1|TRBD1|TRBJ1-2|-
TGCGCCAGTCGGACAGGGGGAAACTATGGCTACACCTTC
CASRTGGNYGYTF
>TRBV19|TRBD1|TRBJ1-4|-
TGTGCCAGTAGTATTGGGAACAGGGGAAATGAAAAACTGTTTTTT
CASSIGNRGNEKLFF
>TRBV7-9|TRBD1|TRBJ1-1|-
TGTGCCAGCAGCCCCAGGTTACAGGGGGAGAACACTGAAGCTTTCTTT
CASSPRLQGENTEAFF
>TRBV5-1|-|TRBJ1-2|-
TGCGCCAGCAGCTTGGAGGACAGAAATGGCTACACCTTC
CASSLEDRNGYTF
>TRBV2|TRBD1|TRBJ1-5|once
TGTGCCAGCAAACAGGGGGCAGGTCAGCCCCAGCATTTT
CASKQGAGQPQHF
>TRBV7-2|TRBD1|TRBJ1-1|-
TGTGCCAGCAGCCTAAGACAGGGGTTCACTGAAGCTTTCTTT
CASSLRQGFTEAFF
>TRBV12-5|-|TRBJ1-4|-
TGTGCTAGTGGTTTGGCACCCCCACCGGCAACTAATGAAAAACTGTTTTTT
CASGLAPPPATNEKLFF
>TRBV19|TRBD2|TRBJ2-2|-
TGTGCCAGTAGTAGGTTGACTAGCGGGGTTTCGAACACCGGGGAGCTGTTTTTT
CASSRLTSGVSNTGELFF
>TRBV27|-|TRBJ1-6|once
TGTGCCAGCAGTTCCGGACTGGGTAATTCACCCCTCCACTTT
CASSSGLGNSPLHF